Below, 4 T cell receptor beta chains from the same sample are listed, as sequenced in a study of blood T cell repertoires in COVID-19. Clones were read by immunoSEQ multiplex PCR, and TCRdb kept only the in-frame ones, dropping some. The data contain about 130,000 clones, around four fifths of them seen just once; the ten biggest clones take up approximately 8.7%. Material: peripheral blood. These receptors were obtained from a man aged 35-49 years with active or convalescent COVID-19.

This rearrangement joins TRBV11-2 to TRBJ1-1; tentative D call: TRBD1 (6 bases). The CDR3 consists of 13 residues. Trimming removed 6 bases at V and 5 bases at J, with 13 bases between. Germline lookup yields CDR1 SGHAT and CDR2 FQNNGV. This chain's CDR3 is CASRDSSGTEAFF. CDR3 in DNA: TGTGCCAGCAGGGACAGTTCCGGGACTGAAGCTTTCTTT. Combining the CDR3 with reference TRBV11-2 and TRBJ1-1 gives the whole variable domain EAGVAQSPRYKIIEKRQSVAFWCNPISGHATLYWYQQILGQGPKLLIQFQNNGVVDDSQLPKDRFSAERLKGVDSTLKIQPAKLEDSAVYLCASRDSSGTEAFFGQGTRLTVV.

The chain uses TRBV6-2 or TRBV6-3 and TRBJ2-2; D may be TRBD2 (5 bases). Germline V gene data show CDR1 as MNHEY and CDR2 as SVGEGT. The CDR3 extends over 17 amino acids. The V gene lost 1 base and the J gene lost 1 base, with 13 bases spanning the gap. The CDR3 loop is CASSYYRVRENTGELFF. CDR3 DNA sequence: TGTGCCAGCAGTTACTATAGGGTCCGGGAGAACACCGGGGAGCTGTTTTTT.

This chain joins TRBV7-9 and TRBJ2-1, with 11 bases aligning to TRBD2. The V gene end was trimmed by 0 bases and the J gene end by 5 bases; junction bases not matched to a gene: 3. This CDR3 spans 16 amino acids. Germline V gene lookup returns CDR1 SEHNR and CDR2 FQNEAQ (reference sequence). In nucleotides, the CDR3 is TGTGCCAGCAGCTTAGCCTCGACTAGCGGGGACAATGAGCAGTTCTTC. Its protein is CASSLASTSGDNEQFF.

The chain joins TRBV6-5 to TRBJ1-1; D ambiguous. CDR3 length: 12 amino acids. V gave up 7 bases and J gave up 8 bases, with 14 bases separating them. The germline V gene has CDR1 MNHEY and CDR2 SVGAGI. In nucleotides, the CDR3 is TGTGCCAGCACCGCCGCCAGATGGGAAGCTTTCTTT. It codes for CASTAARWEAFF.